Detailed here is one TCR beta chain. In the authors' workflow: Scientists estimated how many nucleated cells there were by amplifying reference gene primers. The data were produced by immunoSEQ multiplex PCR, yet TCRdb's version contains in-frame clones alone and is incomplete. The DNA gave D and trimming, while V, J and clone size come from that table. The data show about 190,000 clones, with 70% to 90% seen just once and 5% to 8% held by the top ten. These data come from a study of blood T cell repertoires in COVID-19. At the level of the study: Donors in the United States, Italy and Spain gave samples during acute or convalescent COVID-19.

This CDR3 region has 16 residues. Germline CDR1 MNHEY, CDR2 SVGEGT. The ends were cut back, 0 bases at V and 0 bases at J, with 12 bases in the middle. The clonotype was recovered from a woman aged 35 to 49 who had recovered from COVID-19. Sequenced material: peripheral blood. This chain uses TRBV6-2 or TRBV6-3 with TRBJ2-7; TRBD1 is a possible D gene (5 bases). This chain's CDR3 is CASSYSIRGFSYEQYF. DNA for the CDR3: TGTGCCAGCAGTTACTCGATAAGGGGCTTCTCCTACGAGCAGTACTTC.